This T cell receptor (beta chain) is from a study of beta chain features in type 1 diabetes. Study-wide results and caveats: Naive, central memory and regulatory TCRB repertoires appeared more similar among patients than healthy donors.

Expressed TCRB transcripts were sequenced because the isolated RNA had all been reverse transcribed beforehand. TCRdb's copy holds only in-frame clones and misses some; the assay was immunoSEQ multiplex PCR. Of about 450,000 clones detected, roughly 10% appear once; the ten largest clones hold approximately 0.045%. All sorted populations exceeded 95% purity. This clone showed up just a few times. Its antigen is not known. CDR1 is SGHNT, CDR2 YYREEE, per germline (reference sequence). With 4 bases clipped from V and 1 base from J, the junction kept 10 bases outside the gene matches. CDR3 size: 17 residues.

The chain uses TRBV5-4 and TRBJ2-4; 8 bases match TRBD1. This sequence was found in a woman between 18 and 30 years old in good health. Sequencing was done on a sample of naive CD4+ T cells from blood. The CDR3 reads CASSGRTGRSAKNIQYF. Here the CDR3 DNA reads TGTGCCAGCAGCGGGCGGACAGGGCGGTCGGCCAAAAACATTCAGTACTTC.